This T cell receptor beta chain appears in the sequencing data of a study of response to subunit inactivated influenza vaccine. As for this clonotype: What it binds is not known.

CDR1 and CDR2 from the germline V gene are SGHTA and FQGNSA. V lost 7 bases and J 1 base, leaving 16 bases between the germline ends. The CDR3 runs 15 residues. Study results and limitations: It was the authors' suggestion that each seasonal influenza vaccination recruits few new T cells.

Each CDR3 protein is one row after TCRdb ran MiXCR on the RT-PCR reads. The table shows a few hundred thousand distinct CDR3 sequences, with approximately 10% occurring only once. Sequencing was performed on PBMCs from blood, taken 40 to 50 days after vaccination. This receptor was identified in a man aged 45-65 years who received an inactivated influenza vaccine. The rearrangement links TRBV7-2 to TRBJ2-5, with D possibly matching TRBD2 (6 bases). For the CDR3, the DNA is TGTGCCAGCACCCCTGGAGGGTATTTCCAAGAGACCCAGTACTTC. Its translation is CASTPGGYFQETQYF.